Shown below are 10 T cell receptor beta chains from a single sample sequenced in a study of blood T cell repertoires in COVID-19. Generated by immunoSEQ multiplex PCR, the TCRdb table keeps only in-frame clones and is missing some. The table lists about 190,000 clones, 65% to 85% of them singletons, with approximately 15% in the top ten. The sequencing sample was made of peripheral blood. These receptors all come from a man in his 60s with active or convalescent COVID-19.

The rearrangement links TRBV28 to TRBJ1-1; TRBD1 is a possible D gene (5 bases). The CDR3 length is 12 residues. V was trimmed by 6 bases and J by 3 bases, leaving 8 bases between them. Germline assignment: CDR1 MDHEN and CDR2 SYDVKM. The CDR3 loop reads CASSGTYTEAFF. The CDR3 bases are TGTGCCAGCAGCGGGACTTACACTGAAGCTTTCTTT. Full variable domain (remainder filled in from reference TRBV28 and TRBJ1-1): DVKVTQSSRYLVKRTGEKVFLECVQDMDHENMFWYRQDPGLGLRLIYFSYDVKMKEKGDIPEGYSVSREKKERFSLILESASTNQTSMYLCASSGTYTEAFFGQGTRLTVV.

The V call is TRBV4-1, the J call TRBJ2-2; 10 bases map to TRBD2. Looked up from germline, CDR1 is MGHRA and CDR2 is YSYEKL. The V segment lost 3 bases and the J segment 5 bases; nucleotides outside the gene matches: 6. The CDR3 loop spans 16 amino acids. In DNA form, the CDR3 reads TGCGCCAGCAGCCAGCTAGCGGGAGTTGGGACCGGGGAGCTGTTTTTT. This encodes CASSQLAGVGTGELFF.

V and J are TRBV9 and TRBJ1-4; TRBD1 is a possible D gene (5 bases). CDR1 and CDR2 from the germline V gene are SGDLS and YYNGEE. V lost 3 bases and J lost 3, with 15 bases in between. The CDR3 has 16 amino acids. CDR3 sequence (DNA): TGTGCCAGCAGCGCTGGGGGGGGTTTACCTAATGAAAAACTGTTTTTT. Residues: CASSAGGGLPNEKLFF.

The J gene is TRBJ2-3, the V gene TRBV3-1 (or the pseudogene TRBV3-2); the D gene is possibly TRBD1 (5 bases). The germline V gene encodes CDR1 LGHDT and CDR2 YNNKEL (reference sequence). V lost 1 base to trimming and J lost 2 bases, with 13 bases between them. This CDR3 has 16 residues. The CDR3 here is CASSQALLGATDTQYF. The CDR3 nucleotides are TGTGCCAGCAGCCAAGCCCTCTTAGGGGCCACAGATACGCAGTATTTT.

CDR3 loop: CASSIYRRGNQPQHF. The DNA for the CDR3 is TGTGCCAGTAGTATCTATCGGAGGGGCAATCAGCCCCAGCATTTT. The genes are TRBV19 and TRBJ1-5; D uncertain. CDR1 and CDR2 from the germline V gene are LNHDA and SQIVND (reference sequence). CDR3 size: 15 residues. Trimming stripped 3 bases from V and 2 bases from J, with 11 bases between.

V and J are TRBV9 and TRBJ2-1; the D gene is possibly TRBD2 (6 bases). This CDR3 contains 15 residues. Germline values: CDR1 SGDLS, CDR2 YYNGEE. Trimming left V 3 bases short and J 6 bases short, with 16 bases between. In DNA, the CDR3 is TGTGCCAGCAGCGAGTCGGCTAGCGCCCCCAATGAGCAGTTCTTC. Protein sequence: CASSESASAPNEQFF.

The V call is TRBV29-1, the J call TRBJ2-3; 11 nucleotides align to TRBD2. In germline, CDR1 is SQVTM, CDR2 ANQGSEA. After removal of 1 base from V and 1 base from J, the junction contained 7 bases not matched to a gene. The CDR3 consists of 17 residues. The CDR3 nucleotides are TGCAGCGTTGAAGGTACTAGCGGGAGCAAGGGCACAGATACGCAGTATTTT. Translation: CSVEGTSGSKGTDTQYF.

This sequence joins TRBV7-2 and TRBJ2-1; maybe TRBD2 (6 bases). The CDR3 extends over 13 amino acids. The germline V and J ends were trimmed by 5 bases and 8 bases, with 13 bases remaining between them. The germline CDR1 and CDR2 sequences are SGHTA and FQGNSA. The CDR3, as DNA: TGTGCCAGCAGCCCCCGGGACTTCCATGAGCAGTTCTTC. It codes for CASSPRDFHEQFF.

The chain's CDR3 is CASSLGTGSGYTF. The CDR3 region has the DNA TGTGCCAGCAGTCTGGGGACAGGGAGTGGCTACACCTTC. The V gene is TRBV6-6, the J gene TRBJ1-2; 9 bases fit TRBD1. CDR1 MNHNY and CDR2 SVGAGI come from the germline V gene (reference sequence). V dropped 5 bases and J dropped 7; count of bases not matched to a gene: 5. This CDR3 is built from 13 residues.

The chain combines TRBV7-9 with TRBJ2-7; D might be TRBD1 (5 bases). The CDR3 covers 12 residues. Between the trimmed V and J ends, which lost 5 bases and 4 bases, there was a span of 9 bases. Germline CDR1 reads SEHNR; CDR2 reads FQNEAQ (reference sequence). CDR3 bases: TGTGCCAGCAGCGTTACAGGTTACGAGCAGTACTTC. It specifies CASSVTGYEQYF.